The 24 T cell receptor beta chains presented below share a single source sample, sequenced in a study of blood T cell repertoires in COVID-19. Data came from immunoSEQ multiplex PCR; TCRdb stores just in-frame clones and leaves some out. The sample shows some 200,000 clones, 82% of them seen only once. The sequenced sample consisted of PBMCs or T cells enriched from blood (not recorded which). The receptors originated from a woman in her sixties with acute COVID-19.

The chain uses TRBV12-3 or TRBV12-4 and TRBJ1-5, with D unresolved. Trimming took off 6 bases at V and 5 bases at J, with 8 bases between the two ends. The CDR3 totals 12 residues. CDR3 in DNA: TGTGCCAGCAGAGCCAGCGATCAGCCCCAGCATTTT. Its translation is CASRASDQPQHF.

The J gene is TRBJ1-1, the V gene TRBV5-1; 9 nucleotides line up with TRBD1. After removal of 5 bases from V and 7 bases from J, the junction contained 3 bases not matched to a gene. The V gene's germline CDR1 is SGHRS and CDR2 YFSETQ. This CDR3 is 12 amino acids long. In DNA, the CDR3 is TGCGCCAGCAGTAGGGACAGGGATGAAGCTTTCTTT. It codes for CASSRDRDEAFF.

This chain joins TRBV7-2 and TRBJ2-7, with 11 bases fitting TRBD2. V dropped 1 base and J dropped 0; count of bases not matched to a gene: 2. Germline V gene sequence: CDR1 SGHTA, CDR2 FQGNSA. This CDR3 has 16 residues. This CDR3 is CASSLGLAGSSYEQYV. The CDR3 DNA reads TGTGCCAGCAGCTTAGGACTAGCGGGGAGCTCCTACGAGCAGTACGTC.

The chain joins TRBV28 to TRBJ1-2; perhaps TRBD1 as D (6 bases). Deletions cut 6 bases from V and 7 bases from J, with 18 bases between. Per the germline V gene, CDR1 is MDHEN and CDR2 is SYDVKM. The CDR3 extends over 14 amino acids. This CDR3 reads CASSSVRGALGYTF. The CDR3 bases are TGTGCCAGCAGCTCCGTACGGGGGGCGCTTGGCTACACCTTC.

This clone was counted only a few times. This sequence joins TRBV19 and TRBJ1-5; maybe TRBD1 (5 bases). This CDR3 is built from 17 residues. Germline values: CDR1 LNHDA, CDR2 SQIVND (reference sequence). V was pared by 2 bases and J by 2 bases, with 16 bases between. The DNA for the CDR3 is TGTGCCAGTAGTATAATTACGGGGGGAAAAGGCAATCAGCCCCAGCATTTT. Encoded protein: CASSIITGGKGNQPQHF.

The rearrangement joins TRBV5-5 to TRBJ2-5, with a tentative D call TRBD1 (5 bases). V lost 4 bases and J 5 bases, leaving 18 bases between the germline ends. This CDR3 has 15 amino acids. Germline loops: CDR1 SGHKS, CDR2 YYEKEE (reference sequence). CDR3 nucleotide sequence: TGTGCCAGCAGCCCAGACAGTGGCCTTAGGGAGACCCAGTACTTC. Translating gives CASSPDSGLRETQYF.

The rearrangement uses TRBV19 and TRBJ1-5, with D tentatively TRBD1 (5 bases). From germline, CDR1 is LNHDA and CDR2 SQIVND (reference sequence). The CDR3 is 15 residues long. Trimming took 7 bases from V and 1 from J, leaving 14 bases between them. The CDR3 spells CASNPGGTSNQPQHF. The CDR3 bases are TGTGCCAGTAATCCGGGGGGAACGAGCAATCAGCCCCAGCATTTT.

The chain employs TRBV6-5 and TRBJ1-2, with a possible D match to TRBD1 (6 bases). Germline loops: CDR1 MNHEY, CDR2 SVGAGI. Deletions cut 5 bases from V and 4 bases from J, with 14 bases between. The CDR3 is made up of 14 amino acids. CDR3 coding DNA: TGTGCCAGCAGTACCAGGACAGACAGCTATGGCTACACCTTC. This encodes CASSTRTDSYGYTF.

This clone was seen just once. CDR3 in DNA: TGTGCCAGCAGCCAAGAGGGGCGGTCCGAGCAGTACTTC. This gives the protein CASSQEGRSEQYF. V gene TRBV14 combines with J gene TRBJ2-7; TRBD1 might be the D (5 bases). V lost 0 bases and J 6 bases, leaving 9 bases between the germline ends. Germline CDR1 SGHDN, CDR2 FVKESK. This CDR3 is built from 13 residues.

The chain recombines TRBV7-9 with TRBJ1-4; D is uncertain. There are 13 residues in the CDR3. Trimming removed 5 bases from V and 4 bases from J, with 8 bases in between. Germline V CDR1 and CDR2: SEHNR, FQNEAQ (reference sequence). The CDR3 protein is CASSESGNEKLFF. DNA for the CDR3: TGTGCCAGCAGCGAAAGCGGTAATGAAAAACTGTTTTTT.

V and J are TRBV4-3 and TRBJ1-2; tentatively, D is TRBD1 (6 bases). The germline V gene encodes CDR1 LGHNA and CDR2 YSLEER. The CDR3 covers 13 residues. The V end lost 5 bases, the J end lost 7 bases, and 14 bases lay between the germline ends. The CDR3 protein is CASSYRERGGYTF. The DNA of the CDR3 is TGCGCCAGCAGCTACAGGGAGAGGGGTGGCTACACCTTC.

This clone was detected only a few times. The J gene is TRBJ1-2, the V gene TRBV5-6; 7 positions match TRBD1. V shed 4 bases and J 7 bases; nucleotides not matched to a gene: 7. Germline V CDR1 and CDR2: SGHDT, YYEEEE. The CDR3 contains 13 residues. For the CDR3, the DNA is TGTGCCAGCAGCGTAACAGGGGTGGCTGGCTACACCTTC. Translating it yields CASSVTGVAGYTF.

The gene calls are TRBV23-1 and TRBJ2-1; tentative D call: TRBD2 (5 bases). TRBV23-1 is annotated as an ORF whose role is uncertain. V lost 8 bases and J lost 0, with 14 bases in between. The CDR3 is 15 residues long. CDR3 in DNA: TGCGCCAGCCCCCGGGGTAAGAGCTCCTACAATGAGCAGTTCTTC. Amino acids: CASPRGKSSYNEQFF.

The chain is built from TRBV6-2 or TRBV6-3 and TRBJ2-1, with D tentatively TRBD2 (5 bases). V was pared by 0 bases and J by 0 bases, with 9 bases between. From germline, CDR1 is MNHEY and CDR2 SVGEGT. The CDR3 spans 16 residues. The CDR3 protein is CASSYSAGHSYNEQFF. In nucleotides, the CDR3 is TGTGCCAGCAGTTACTCGGCGGGCCACTCCTACAATGAGCAGTTCTTC.

This sequence joins TRBV5-1 and TRBJ1-4; D not resolved. CDR3 length: 15 residues. The ends were cut back, 1 base at V and 0 bases at J, with 7 bases in the middle. Per germline, CDR1 SGHRS and CDR2 YFSETQ. The CDR3 nucleotides read TGCGCCAGCAGCTTGATAGGAGCAACTAATGAAAAACTGTTTTTT. The encoded protein is CASSLIGATNEKLFF. The whole variable domain, remainder taken from reference TRBV5-1 and TRBJ1-4, is KAGVTQTPRYLIKTRGQQVTLSCSPISGHRSVSWYQQTPGQGLQFLFEYFSETQRNKGNFPGRFSGRQFSNSRSEMNVSTLELGDSALYLCASSLIGATNEKLFFGSGTQLSVL.

The chain carries TRBV5-6 and TRBJ1-2; 9 nucleotides agree with TRBD1. Germline loops: CDR1 SGHDT, CDR2 YYEEEE. Unmatched junction bases numbered 2, after V lost 4 bases and J lost 4 bases. This CDR3 has 13 amino acids. In DNA, the CDR3 is TGTGCCAGCAGCCCGGGACAGGGCTATGGCTACACCTTC. Protein product: CASSPGQGYGYTF.

The rearrangement links TRBV7-9 to TRBJ1-4; D unclear. CDR3 size: 16 residues. The V gene lost 5 bases and the J gene lost 2 bases, with 15 bases spanning the gap. Germline CDR1 is SEHNR and CDR2 is FQNEAQ (reference sequence). CDR3 sequence: CASSSVERATNEKLFF. The CDR3 DNA follows: TGTGCCAGCAGCAGCGTAGAGAGGGCGACTAATGAAAAACTGTTTTTT. Full variable domain (missing parts from reference TRBV7-9 and TRBJ1-4): DTGVSQNPRHKITKRGQNVTFRCDPISEHNRLYWYRQTLGQGPEFLTYFQNEAQLEKSRLLSDRFSAERPKGSFSTLEIQRTEQGDSAMYLCASSSVERATNEKLFFGSGTQLSVL.

The chain employs TRBV7-8 and TRBJ1-6, with unresolved D. Per germline, CDR1 SGHVS and CDR2 FQNEAQ. The V end lost 4 bases, the J end lost 4 bases, and 5 bases lay between the germline ends. CDR3 size: 13 residues. The CDR3 sequence: CASSSNYNSPLHF. CDR3 nucleotides: TGTGCCAGCAGCTCCAATTATAATTCACCCCTCCACTTT.

The rearrangement links TRBV6-1 to TRBJ2-7, with D maybe TRBD1 (6 bases). V lost 1 base and J lost 3, with 13 bases in between. This CDR3 is built from 15 residues. Germline CDR1 and CDR2: MNHNS and SASEGT. Here the CDR3 DNA reads TGTGCCAGCAGTGAAGACTCGGACAGCAACTACGAGCAGTACGTC. Its protein product is CASSEDSDSNYEQYV.

The CDR3 reads CASSRGLGGNEQFF. CDR3 sequence (DNA): TGTGCCAGCAGTCGGGGACTAGGTGGGAATGAGCAGTTCTTC. The J gene is TRBJ2-1, the V gene TRBV28, with 8 bases fitting TRBD2. Germline V CDR1 and CDR2: MDHEN, SYDVKM. There are 14 residues in the CDR3. The ends lost 5 bases at V and 7 bases at J; junction bases unmatched: 7.

This chain connects TRBV24-1 to TRBJ2-1; 7 bases fit TRBD1. The V segment lost 6 bases and the J segment 5 bases; nucleotides outside the gene matches: 15. Germline CDR1 reads KGHDR; CDR2 reads SFDVKD. The CDR3 spans 17 residues. CDR3 in amino acids: CATSPRKTGADHNEQFF. The CDR3 region has the DNA TGTGCCACCAGTCCCCGAAAAACAGGGGCGGACCACAATGAGCAGTTCTTC.

In DNA, the CDR3 is TGTGCCAGCAGCTCGGACAGGGGGTACGAGCAGTACTTC. Translating it yields CASSSDRGYEQYF. V usage is TRBV6-5 and J usage is TRBJ2-7; 10 bases match TRBD1. The CDR3 consists of 13 residues. Germline CDR1 reads MNHEY; CDR2 reads SVGAGI. V gave up 6 bases and J gave up 4 bases; unmatched junction bases: 3.

J is TRBJ2-3 and V is TRBV7-2; D gene uncertain. With 6 bases removed from V and 2 bases from J, the gap between germline ends came to 9 bases. Germline V gene lookup returns CDR1 SGHTA and CDR2 FQGNSA. The CDR3 is 13 residues long. As DNA, the CDR3 is TGTGCCAGCAGTCGAAGACACACAGATACGCAGTATTTT. It is translated as CASSRRHTDTQYF.

The rearrangement joins TRBV6-1 to TRBJ1-1, with TRBD1 matching 9 bases. Germline V gene sequence: CDR1 MNHNS, CDR2 SASEGT. The CDR3 length is 14 residues. J gave up 13 bases and V 2 bases, and 11 bases lay outside the gene matches. The CDR3 DNA follows: TGTGCCAGCAGTGAAAGGAGGGACAGGGTAAGAGTTTTCTTT. The encoded protein is CASSERRDRVRVFF.